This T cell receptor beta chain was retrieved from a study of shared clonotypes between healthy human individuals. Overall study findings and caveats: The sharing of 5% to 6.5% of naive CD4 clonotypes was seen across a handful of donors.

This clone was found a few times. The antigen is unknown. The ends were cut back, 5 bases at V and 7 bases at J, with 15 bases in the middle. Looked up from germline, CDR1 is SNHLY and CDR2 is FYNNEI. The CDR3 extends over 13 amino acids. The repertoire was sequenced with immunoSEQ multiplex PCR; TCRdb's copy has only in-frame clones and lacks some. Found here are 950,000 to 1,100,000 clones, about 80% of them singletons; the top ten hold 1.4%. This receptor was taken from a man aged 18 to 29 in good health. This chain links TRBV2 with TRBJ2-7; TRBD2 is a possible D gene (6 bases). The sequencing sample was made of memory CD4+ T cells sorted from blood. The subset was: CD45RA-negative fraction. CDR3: CASSSGYVGEQYF. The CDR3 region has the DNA TGTGCCAGCAGTAGCGGGTACGTTGGAGAGCAGTACTTC.